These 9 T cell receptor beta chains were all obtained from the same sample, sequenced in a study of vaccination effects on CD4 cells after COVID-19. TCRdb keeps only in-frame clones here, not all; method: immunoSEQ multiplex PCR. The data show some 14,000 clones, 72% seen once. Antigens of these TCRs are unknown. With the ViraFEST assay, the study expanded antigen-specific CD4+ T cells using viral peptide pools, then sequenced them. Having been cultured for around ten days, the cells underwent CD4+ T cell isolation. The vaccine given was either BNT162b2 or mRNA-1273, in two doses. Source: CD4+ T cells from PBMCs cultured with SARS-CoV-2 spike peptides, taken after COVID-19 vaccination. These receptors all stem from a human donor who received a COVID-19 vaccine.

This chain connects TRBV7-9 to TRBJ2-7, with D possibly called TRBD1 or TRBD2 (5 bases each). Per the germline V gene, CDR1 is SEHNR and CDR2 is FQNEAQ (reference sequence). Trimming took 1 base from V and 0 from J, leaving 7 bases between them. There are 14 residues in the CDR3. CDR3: CASSLGDGSYEQYF. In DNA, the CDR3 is TGTGCCAGCAGCTTAGGGGACGGCTCCTACGAGCAGTACTTC.

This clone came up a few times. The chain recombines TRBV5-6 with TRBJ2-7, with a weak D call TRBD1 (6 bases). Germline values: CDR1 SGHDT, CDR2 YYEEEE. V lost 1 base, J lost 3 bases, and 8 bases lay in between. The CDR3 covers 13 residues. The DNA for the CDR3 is TGTGCCAGCAGCTTGCCACAGGGCTACGAGCAGTACTTC. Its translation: CASSLPQGYEQYF. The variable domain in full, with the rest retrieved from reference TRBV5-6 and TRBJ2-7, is DAGVTQSPTHLIKTRGQQVTLRCSPKSGHDTVSWYQQALGQGPQFIFQYYEEEERQRGNFPDRFSGHQFPNYSSELNVNALLLGDSALYLCASSLPQGYEQYFGPGTRLTVT.

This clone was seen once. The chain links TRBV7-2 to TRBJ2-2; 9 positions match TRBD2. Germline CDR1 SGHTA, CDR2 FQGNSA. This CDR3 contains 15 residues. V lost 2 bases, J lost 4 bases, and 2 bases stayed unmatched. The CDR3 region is CASSLLAGVTGELFF. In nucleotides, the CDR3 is TGTGCCAGCAGCTTATTAGCGGGAGTCACCGGGGAGCTGTTTTTT.

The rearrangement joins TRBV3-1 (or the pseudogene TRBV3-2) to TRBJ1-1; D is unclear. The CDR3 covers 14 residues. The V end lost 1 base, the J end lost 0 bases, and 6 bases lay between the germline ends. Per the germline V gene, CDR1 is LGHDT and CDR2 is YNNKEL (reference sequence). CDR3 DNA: TGTGCCAGCAGCCAAGGTCTCATGAACACTGAAGCTTTCTTT. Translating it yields CASSQGLMNTEAFF.

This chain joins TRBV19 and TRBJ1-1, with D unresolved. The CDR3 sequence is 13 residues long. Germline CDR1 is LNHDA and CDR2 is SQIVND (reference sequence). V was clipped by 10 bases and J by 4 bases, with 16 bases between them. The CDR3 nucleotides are TGTGCCACCAATGGTGGCGCGGCCACTGAAGCTTTCTTT. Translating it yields CATNGGAATEAFF.

The CDR3 nucleotides are TGTGCCAGCCGACAGGGCAATCAGCCCCAGCATTTT. It codes for CASRQGNQPQHF. The chain combines TRBV19 with TRBJ1-5, with a possible D match to TRBD1 (6 bases). The V end was cut by 9 bases, the J end by 2 bases, with 8 bases between. Germline CDR1 reads LNHDA; CDR2 reads SQIVND (reference sequence). The CDR3 covers 12 residues.

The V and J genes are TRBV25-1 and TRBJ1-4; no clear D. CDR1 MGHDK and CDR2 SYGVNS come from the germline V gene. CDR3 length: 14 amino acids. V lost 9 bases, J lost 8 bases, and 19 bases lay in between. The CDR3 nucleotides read TGTGCCAGTACTAGAGCGGGGTCGGGCGAAAAACTGTTTTTT. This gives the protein CASTRAGSGEKLFF.

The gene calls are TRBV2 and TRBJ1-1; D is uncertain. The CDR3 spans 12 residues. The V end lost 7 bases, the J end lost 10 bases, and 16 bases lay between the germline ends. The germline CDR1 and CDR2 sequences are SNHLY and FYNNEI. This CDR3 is CASTREGVGAFF. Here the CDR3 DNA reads TGTGCCAGCACTAGAGAGGGTGTTGGAGCTTTCTTT.

CDR3 amino acids: CASSPSPTQRSTGELFF. In DNA form, the CDR3 reads TGTGCCAGCAGCCCCAGCCCTACACAGCGCTCCACCGGGGAGCTGTTTTTT. The chain links TRBV11-3 to TRBJ2-2, with unresolved D. Trimming removed 5 bases from V and 4 bases from J, with 20 bases in between. CDR1 is SGHNT and CDR2 is YENEEA in the germline V gene. The CDR3 consists of 17 residues.